This section outlines one T cell receptor (beta chain) sequence together with its context. Its binding antigen is unknown. No per-base quality is available; no much larger clone lies one base away. From its cysteine to its phenylalanine, the CDR3 spans 18 amino acids. CDR3 DNA is the only sequence kept; it has 54 bases, read in frame from the first base. Sequences MDHEN (CDR1) and SYDVKM (CDR2) are obtained from the germline V gene. The V and J ends are trimmed by 5 bases and 7 bases, leaving 29 bases between them. This record comes from a study of blood T cell repertoires in COVID-19 (dated by TCRdb to between 2020 and 2021). A note on the overall study: The collaborator samples originated in the United States, Italy and Spain and spanned the acute and convalescent phases of COVID-19. The material from the prospective study consisted of cDNA or gDNA derived from T cells, B-cell-depleted T cells, or PBMCs. The dataset comprised deeply sampled blood TCRbeta repertoires from subjects exposed to, actively infected with, or recovered from COVID-19. The repertoires were released in a freely available public database intended as a resource for research on the immune response to SARS-CoV-2. The samples were drawn from two sources: the first 160 participants of the ongoing ImmuneRACE study, and 950 to 1,500 subjects contributed by 6 global collaborators. The sample metadata nearly always contained a de-identified subject ID, COVID-19 status, age in years and sex. Where available, HLA class I and class II types were obtained from metadata supplied by the sample provider rather than from assay-based typing.

The immunoSEQ Assay, a bias-controlled multiplex PCR, was used to amplify TCRbeta CDR3 regions from genomic DNA. In the source study's methods: The number of nucleated cells in each sample was estimated from the amplification of reference gene primers within the assay. To quantify the absolute abundance of each unique TCRbeta CDR3 rearrangement, sequence reads were collapsed and filtered. For each sample, productive Simpson clonality was calculated as the square root of Simpson's diversity index across productive rearrangements. The table comes from immuneACCESS by way of TCRdb, which keeps in-frame sequences with V and J called. Part of the clones is missing from these tables; in studies checked, under half for an unresolved V gene and the rest for unknown reasons. V, J and clone size are those of that table, while D and trimming were read from the DNA. The sample table lists 200,000 to 250,000 clones, roughly 87% of them with a count of one. Of the sample, 1.5% to 2% falls within the top ten clones.

The collaborating institutions used their own protocols to collect whole blood in K2EDTA tubes. Collaborator samples were shipped for TCRbeta analysis as frozen whole blood, isolated PBMCs, or DNA extracted from either sample type. On the study overall, not on this receptor specifically: The quantity of clinical and demographic metadata differed by source and by participant and was supplied without curation.

The sequence links TRBV28 to TRBJ1-2; the D gene is possibly TRBD1, with 6 bases matching. The receptor's source is a man in his forties or fifties with active or convalescent COVID-19. The specimen was peripheral blood. The CDR3 loop reads CASSLTPSTGFWAGGYTF. The DNA sequence follows: TGTGCCAGCAGTCTTACCCCCTCAACAGGGTTCTGGGCTGGTGGCTACACCTTC.